The next 2 T cell receptor beta chains were all read from a single sample in a study of beta chain features in type 1 diabetes. Expressed TCRB transcripts got sequenced, as all isolated RNA was reverse transcribed. TCRdb keeps only in-frame clones here, not all; method: immunoSEQ multiplex PCR. Here the sample spans about 210,000 clones, about 11% being singletons. Sequencing was done on a sample of central memory CD4+ T cells from blood. The receptors originated from a man younger than 35 in good health.

This clone was observed a few times. The genes are TRBV29-1 and TRBJ2-7; 7 nucleotides align to TRBD2. The CDR3 has 16 amino acids. CDR1 is SQVTM, CDR2 ANQGSEA, per germline. Unmatched junction bases numbered 13, after V lost 0 bases and J lost 5 bases. The CDR3 spells CSVEDPWSGTGDEQYF. DNA of the CDR3: TGCAGCGTTGAAGATCCTTGGAGCGGGACCGGCGACGAGCAGTACTTC.

The rearrangement links TRBV6-6 to TRBJ1-6; D perhaps matches TRBD1 (5 bases). The CDR3 has 14 amino acids. Germline V CDR1 and CDR2: MNHNY, SVGAGI (reference sequence). V lost 6 bases, J lost 7 bases, and 13 bases lay in between. The CDR3 loop is CASRGLSRNSPLHF. The CDR3, as DNA: TGTGCCAGCAGGGGACTTTCCCGGAATTCACCCCTCCACTTT.